A selection of T cell receptor beta chains follows, all from one sample in a study of blood T cell repertoires in COVID-19. Data came from immunoSEQ multiplex PCR; TCRdb stores just in-frame clones and leaves some out. The sample records almost 80,000 clones, roughly 80% being singletons. Sequenced sample: peripheral blood. Receptors were obtained from a woman in her 70s with acute or convalescent COVID-19. The CDR3 runs from the conserved cysteine through the conserved F or W. The D gene is left open where the match is weak. Where a row states a size, it is once, few, many or the class of an expanded clone; other rows omit it.

j_call v_call clone_size d_call cdr3_aa cdr3_nt
TRBJ2-6 TRBV4-1 once NA CASSQDLSAGFSSGANVLTF TGCGCCAGCAGCCAAGATTTATCTGCAGGCTTCTCCTCTGGGGCCAACGTCCTGACTTTC
TRBJ1-6 TRBV21-1 once NA CASRSVNNSPLHF TGTGCCAGCCGCTCGGTAAACAATTCACCCCTCCACTTT
TRBJ2-7 TRBV7-3 NA NA CASSSPSEGGSTYEQYF TGTGCCAGCAGCTCTCCCTCAGAGGGGGGGTCTACCTACGAGCAGTACTTC
TRBJ2-1 TRBV11-2 NA TRBD1 CASSLLGGAVSHNEQFF TGTGCCAGCAGCTTACTAGGGGGCGCAGTATCTCACAATGAGCAGTTCTTC
TRBJ1-1 TRBV11-2 NA TRBD1 CASSSGQGLRGIEAFF TGTGCCAGCAGCTCAGGACAGGGACTACGGGGAATTGAAGCTTTCTTT
TRBJ2-2 TRBV7-9 NA NA CASSLIPATNTGELFF TGTGCCAGCAGCTTAATCCCCGCTACGAACACCGGGGAGCTGTTTTTT
TRBJ1-2 TRBV2 NA NA CASSEGRGFNYGYTF TGTGCCAGCAGTGAAGGGCGGGGTTTTAACTATGGCTACACCTTC
TRBJ2-2 TRBV2 NA TRBD2 CARSAAGGLTGELFF TGTGCCAGGAGTGCGGCGGGAGGGTTAACCGGGGAGCTGTTTTTT
TRBJ1-2 TRBV12-3/TRBV12-4 NA NA CASSLRQNGYTF TGTGCCAGCAGTTTACGACAGAATGGCTACACCTTC
TRBJ2-1 TRBV18 NA NA CASSSTLRSDGLYNEQFF TGTGCCAGCTCCTCTACTCTTCGTAGCGACGGTTTATACAATGAGCAGTTCTTC
TRBJ2-2 TRBV2 NA NA CASSSLGNTGELFF TGTGCCAGCAGTTCCCTAGGTAACACCGGGGAGCTGTTTTTT
TRBJ2-1 TRBV24-1 NA TRBD2 CATSDRLAGYYSEQFF TGTGCCACCAGTGATAGACTAGCGGGATACTACAGTGAGCAGTTCTTC
TRBJ2-3 TRBV14 NA NA CASSPHLRSDTQYF TGTGCCAGCAGCCCTCATTTACGGTCAGATACGCAGTATTTT
TRBJ1-2 TRBV6-5 NA NA CASPRHLPPYGYTF TGTGCCAGCCCGAGACACCTCCCTCCCTATGGCTACACCTTC
TRBJ2-5 TRBV3-1/TRBV3-2 NA NA CASSQDPKETQYF TGTGCCAGCAGCCAAGATCCCAAAGAGACCCAGTACTTC
TRBJ1-3 TRBV12-3/TRBV12-4 NA NA CASSLDRGNTIYF TGTGCCAGCAGTTTGGACAGAGGAAACACCATATATTTT
TRBJ2-5 TRBV7-9 few TRBD2 CASSGGLAQETQYF TGTGCCAGCAGCGGGGGACTAGCACAAGAGACCCAGTACTTC
TRBJ2-1 TRBV5-1 NA TRBD2 CASREGGYGEQFF TGCGCCAGTCGGGAGGGAGGATATGGTGAGCAGTTCTTC
TRBJ1-2 TRBV6-5 once NA CASSYSQAEGYTF TGTGCCAGCAGTTACTCACAGGCGGAGGGCTACACCTTC
TRBJ2-3 TRBV20-1 NA NA CSASNSPTDTQYF TGCAGTGCTAGTAACTCCCCGACAGATACGCAGTATTTT
TRBJ1-3 TRBV7-9 NA TRBD1 CASRPKAGQSGNTIYF TGTGCCAGCAGACCAAAGGCGGGACAGTCTGGAAACACCATATATTTT
TRBJ1-1 TRBV3-1/TRBV3-2 NA TRBD1 CASRKQGAETEAFF TGTGCCAGCAGAAAACAGGGGGCGGAAACTGAAGCTTTCTTT
TRBJ2-1 TRBV6-1 NA TRBD2 CASSERGDSGTSGRLNEQFF TGTGCCAGCAGTGAACGGGGAGACTCCGGGACTAGCGGGAGGCTAAATGAGCAGTTCTTC
TRBJ1-1 TRBV29-1 few TRBD1 CSVEEGQGGEAFF TGCAGCGTTGAAGAGGGACAGGGGGGCGAAGCTTTCTTT
TRBJ2-7 TRBV5-8 NA TRBD2 CASSGGLAGGYYEQYF TGTGCCAGCAGCGGAGGACTAGCGGGAGGATACTACGAGCAGTACTTC
TRBJ1-2 TRBV2 NA TRBD1 CASRGQGWAYGYTF TGTGCCAGCAGAGGACAGGGATGGGCCTATGGCTACACCTTC
TRBJ2-5 TRBV7-2 NA TRBD2 CASSLGLAAYQETQYF TGTGCCAGCAGCTTGGGACTAGCGGCGTACCAAGAGACCCAGTACTTC
TRBJ2-1 TRBV7-2 NA NA CASSHGTTNEQFF TGTGCCAGCAGCCACGGGACAACCAATGAGCAGTTCTTC
TRBJ1-2 TRBV29-1 NA NA CSVAVGGQGAYGYTF TGCAGCGTTGCTGTCGGGGGGCAGGGCGCCTATGGCTACACCTTC
TRBJ1-1 TRBV11-2 NA NA CASSLQLTEAFF TGTGCCAGCAGCTTGCAACTTACTGAAGCTTTCTTT
TRBJ2-3 TRBV29-1 NA NA CSVESSDTQYF TGCAGCGTTGAATCTAGTGATACGCAGTATTTT
TRBJ2-7 TRBV4-1 few NA CASSQLGGRGEQYF TGCGCCAGCAGCCAACTGGGGGGGCGAGGCGAGCAGTACTTC
TRBJ2-5 TRBV30 NA NA CAWSRTGVHETQYF TGTGCCTGGAGTCGAACGGGGGTTCATGAGACCCAGTACTTC
TRBJ2-7 TRBV15 once NA CATSRAGSYEQYF TGTGCCACCAGCAGGGCGGGCTCCTACGAGCAGTACTTC
TRBJ1-3 TRBV9 once NA CASSARPRGNTIYF TGTGCCAGCAGCGCCCGCCCCAGGGGAAACACCATATATTTT
TRBJ1-4 TRBV3-1/TRBV3-2 NA TRBD1 CASSQNTGEELFF TGTGCCAGCAGTCAAAACACAGGGGAAGAACTGTTTTTT
TRBJ1-3 TRBV5-1 NA NA CASSLEGTGNTIYF TGCGCCAGCAGCTTGGAGGGGACTGGAAACACAATATATTTT
TRBJ2-1 TRBV6-5 NA TRBD2 CASSYGGRAPYNEQFF TGTGCCAGCAGTTATGGGGGGAGGGCCCCCTACAATGAGCAGTTCTTC
TRBJ2-1 TRBV12-3/TRBV12-4 NA NA CASSGDSPKGQFF TGTGCCAGCAGTGGGGACTCCCCGAAGGGGCAGTTCTTC
TRBJ1-6 TRBV4-1 NA TRBD1 CASSLRQGANSPLHF TGCGCCAGCAGCCTCAGGCAGGGGGCAAATTCACCCCTCCACTTT
TRBJ2-5 TRBV5-1 NA NA CATSQGHSQETQYF TGCGCCACTTCCCAGGGACACTCGCAAGAGACCCAGTACTTC
TRBJ2-7 TRBV2 many NA CASSSPPGLVEQYF TGTGCCAGCAGTTCGCCTCCGGGACTGGTCGAGCAGTACTTC
TRBJ2-7 TRBV24-1 NA TRBD1 CATSDSSGTGSYEQYF TGTGCCACCAGTGATAGCTCCGGGACAGGGTCCTACGAGCAGTACTTC
TRBJ2-4 TRBV7-8 NA TRBD1 CASSSGGSKNIQYF TGTGCCAGCAGCTCAGGGGGTTCCAAAAACATTCAGTACTTC
TRBJ2-3 TRBV7-3 NA TRBD2 CASSLGTIGTDTQYF TGTGCCAGCAGCCTAGGGACTATTGGCACAGATACGCAGTATTTT
TRBJ1-6 TRBV4-2 NA NA CASSRTVDNSPLHF TGTGCCAGCAGTCGGACAGTGGATAATTCACCCCTCCACTTT
TRBJ2-1 TRBV7-9 NA TRBD2 CASSFASGSYNEQFF TGTGCCAGCAGCTTCGCTAGCGGGAGTTACAATGAGCAGTTCTTC
TRBJ2-7 TRBV10-3 NA TRBD1 CAIRGTGMHEQYF TGTGCCATCAGAGGGACAGGGATGCACGAGCAGTACTTC
TRBJ2-1 TRBV9 NA TRBD2 CASSVRGLAGNNEQFF TGTGCCAGCAGCGTAAGGGGACTAGCGGGCAACAATGAGCAGTTCTTC
TRBJ1-2 TRBV20-1 few NA CSAYSGDGYTF TGCAGTGCTTACTCGGGGGATGGCTACACCTTC
TRBJ1-2 TRBV2 NA TRBD1 CASRATGANYGYTF TGTGCCAGCAGGGCCACAGGGGCTAACTATGGCTACACCTTC
TRBJ1-3 TRBV15 NA NA CATDARGNSGNTIYF TGTGCCACCGATGCCAGGGGCAACTCTGGAAACACCATATATTTT
TRBJ2-3 TRBV5-6 once TRBD2 CASSAMLAGGDSGTDTQYF TGTGCCAGCAGCGCCATGCTAGCGGGAGGTGACTCGGGCACAGATACGCAGTATTTT
TRBJ1-6 TRBV5-1 NA NA CASSFIPLGGNSPLHF TGCGCCAGCAGCTTTATCCCCCTTGGGGGGAATTCACCCCTCCACTTT